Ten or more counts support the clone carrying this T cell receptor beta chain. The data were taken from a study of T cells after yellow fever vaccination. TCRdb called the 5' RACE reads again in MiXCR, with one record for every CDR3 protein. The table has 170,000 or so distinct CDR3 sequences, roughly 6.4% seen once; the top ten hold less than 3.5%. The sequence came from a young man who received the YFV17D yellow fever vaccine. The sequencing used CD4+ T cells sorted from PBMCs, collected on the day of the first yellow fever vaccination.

The CDR3 DNA follows: TGTGCCAACCTGGACGGCAACACCGGGGAGCTGTTTTTT. This encodes CANLDGNTGELFF. The chain combines TRBV6-1 with TRBJ2-2; D not resolved. CDR3 length: 13 amino acids. V lost 10 bases and J 2 bases, leaving 11 bases between the germline ends. From germline, CDR1 is MNHNS and CDR2 SASEGT.